The 10 T cell receptor beta chains below were found in one sample sequenced in a study of OX40 agonist ivuxolimab in advanced cancers. Clones were sequenced by immunoSEQ multiplex PCR, and TCRdb holds only the in-frame ones, with some missing. Of some 40,000 clones in the sample, 92% were seen once. Sequences were derived from CD4+ or CD8+ T cells sorted from blood, sampled in a trial of the OX40 agonist ivuxolimab. The source is an adult with an advanced solid tumor such as melanoma, head and neck, liver or kidney cancer.

The J gene is TRBJ1-5, the V gene TRBV9; a weak D match, TRBD1 (5 bases). CDR3 length equals 15 residues. Trimming shortened V by 0 bases and J by 1 base, and 8 bases separated the two germline ends. The V gene's germline CDR1 is SGDLS and CDR2 YYNGEE. CDR3 residues: CASSVAGLSNQPQHF. CDR3 DNA sequence: TGTGCCAGCAGCGTAGCAGGGTTGAGCAATCAGCCCCAGCATTTT.

This clone was found once. The chain carries TRBV18 and TRBJ2-3; 12 bases align to TRBD2. This CDR3 is built from 21 residues. V was pared by 4 bases and J by 5 bases, with 22 bases of the junction left unmatched. Germline V gives CDR1 KGHSH, CDR2 LQKENI. The CDR3 DNA is TGTGCCAGCTCACACCCAACCGACCCTCTAGCGGGAGGGCCTAGGGAAGATACGCAGTATTTT. This codes for CASSHPTDPLAGGPREDTQYF.

The V and J genes are TRBV5-6 and TRBJ1-2; a weak D match, TRBD1 (5 bases). Trimming removed 0 bases at V and 4 bases at J, with 10 bases between. Germline V gene data show CDR1 as SGHDT and CDR2 as YYEEEE. The CDR3 has 14 residues. In DNA, the CDR3 is TGTGCCAGCAGCTTGGCGGGGCAAACCTATGGCTACACCTTC. Amino acids: CASSLAGQTYGYTF.

The chain has TRBV10-3 and TRBJ2-7; no reliable D call. With 3 bases removed from V and 4 bases from J, the gap between germline ends came to 13 bases. Germline V gene data show CDR1 as ENHRY and CDR2 as SYGVKD. The CDR3 loop spans 14 amino acids. The CDR3 bases are TGTGCCATCAGTGAATCAGGCACAGAGTACGAGCAGTACTTC. It is translated as CAISESGTEYEQYF.

The chain uses TRBV11-3 and TRBJ2-2, with 7 bases matching TRBD1. The CDR3 is made up of 17 amino acids. Germline assignment: CDR1 SGHNT and CDR2 YENEEA. Trimming took 0 bases from V and 7 from J; bases not matched to a gene: 11. The CDR3 DNA reads TGTGCCAGCAGCTTAGATCCTAAAAGGGGGCAAGGCGGGGAGCTGTTTTTT. Its protein product is CASSLDPKRGQGGELFF.

This chain links TRBV29-1 with TRBJ2-1; 9 bases match TRBD1. Germline CDR1 is SQVTM and CDR2 is ANQGSEA. With 7 bases clipped from V and 0 bases from J, the junction kept 1 base outside the gene matches. The CDR3 sequence is 13 residues long. The CDR3 coding sequence is TGCAGCGCGACAGGGGGCTCCTACAATGAGCAGTTCTTC. It codes for CSATGGSYNEQFF.

This clone appeared once. The V and J genes are TRBV6-6 and TRBJ2-1, with 7 bases fitting TRBD2. J gave up 6 bases and V 5 bases, and 7 bases lay outside the gene matches. Germline-derived CDR1 and CDR2 are MNHNY and SVGAGI (reference sequence). The CDR3 spans 14 residues. CDR3 in amino acids: CASSTRLAPNEQFF. The CDR3 nucleotides are TGTGCCAGCAGTACACGACTAGCACCCAATGAGCAGTTCTTC.

The V and J genes are TRBV27 and TRBJ2-1; TRBD2 might be the D (6 bases). Trimming took off 2 bases at V and 6 bases at J, with 17 bases between the two ends. This CDR3 comprises 16 residues. Germline V gene lookup returns CDR1 MNHEY and CDR2 SMNVEV (reference sequence). CDR3 region: CASSLGLTVTSNEQFF. CDR3 bases: TGTGCCAGCAGTTTAGGACTAACTGTGACTAGCAATGAGCAGTTCTTC.

This chain joins TRBV6-4 and TRBJ2-7; 7 positions match TRBD2. The germline V gene has CDR1 MRHNA and CDR2 SNTAGT. The CDR3 is 13 residues long. V was pared by 3 bases and J by 5 bases, with 4 bases of the junction left unmatched. CDR3 loop: CASSDTGGNEQYF. As DNA, the CDR3 is TGTGCCAGCAGTGATACCGGGGGGAACGAGCAGTACTTC.

J is TRBJ2-1 and V is TRBV27; TRBD2 matches at 8 bases. This CDR3 has 16 amino acids. The ends lost 0 bases at V and 1 base at J; junction bases unmatched: 2. Germline lookup yields CDR1 MNHEY and CDR2 SMNVEV (reference sequence). CDR3 protein: CASSLSASGSYNEQFF. CDR3 bases: TGTGCCAGCAGTTTATCGGCTAGCGGGTCCTACAATGAGCAGTTCTTC.